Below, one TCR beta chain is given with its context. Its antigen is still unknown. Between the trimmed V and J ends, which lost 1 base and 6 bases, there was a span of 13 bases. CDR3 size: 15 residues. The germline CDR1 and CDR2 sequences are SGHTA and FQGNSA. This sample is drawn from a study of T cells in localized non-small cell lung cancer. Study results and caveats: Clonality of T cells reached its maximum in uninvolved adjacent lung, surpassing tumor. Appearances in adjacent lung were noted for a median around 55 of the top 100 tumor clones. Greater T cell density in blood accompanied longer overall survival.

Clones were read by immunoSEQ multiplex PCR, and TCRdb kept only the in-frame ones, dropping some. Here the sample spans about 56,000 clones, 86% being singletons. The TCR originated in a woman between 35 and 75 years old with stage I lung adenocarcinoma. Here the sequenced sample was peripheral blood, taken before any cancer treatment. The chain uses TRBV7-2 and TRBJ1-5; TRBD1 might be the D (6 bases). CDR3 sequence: CASSLGDRGVQPQHF. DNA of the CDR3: TGTGCCAGCAGCTTAGGCGATAGGGGGGTTCAGCCCCAGCATTTT.